This T cell receptor (beta chain) was profiled in a study of vaccination and CD4 T cells after COVID-19. Findings of the study overall: In median terms, SARS-CoV-2-reactive clonotypes went from about 20 to 38, a nonsignificant rise. Convalescent patients showed a median around 85% of reactive clones that were seen only post-vaccination.

The treatment was: approximately 11-day PBMC culture with coronavirus spike peptide pools or control peptides (ViraFEST assay). ViraFEST used peptide pools to expand antigen-specific T cells and subsequently sequenced their TCRs. Sequenced with the Oncomine TCR Beta short-read assay was DNA taken from cultured CD4+ T cells. From cultured CD4+ T cells, genomic DNA was extracted. Using its own MiXCR run on the PCR reads, TCRdb lists one record per CDR3 protein. The table records some 16,000 distinct CDR3 sequences, 51% of them present only once. This clonotype was observed a handful of times. As yet, its antigen is unknown. After removal of 5 bases from V and 4 bases from J, the junction contained 13 bases not matched to a gene. The length of the CDR3 is 16 residues. Per the germline V gene, CDR1 is MDHEN and CDR2 is SYDVKM.

The sequencing input was CD4+ T cells from blood, cultured in vitro. The chain recombines TRBV28 with TRBJ1-1, with 7 bases aligning to TRBD1. This receptor was obtained from a human donor who had recovered from COVID-19. This chain's CDR3 is CASSPLTGKGSTEAFF. CDR3 DNA: TGTGCCAGCAGTCCGCTGACAGGGAAGGGGAGCACTGAAGCTTTCTTT.